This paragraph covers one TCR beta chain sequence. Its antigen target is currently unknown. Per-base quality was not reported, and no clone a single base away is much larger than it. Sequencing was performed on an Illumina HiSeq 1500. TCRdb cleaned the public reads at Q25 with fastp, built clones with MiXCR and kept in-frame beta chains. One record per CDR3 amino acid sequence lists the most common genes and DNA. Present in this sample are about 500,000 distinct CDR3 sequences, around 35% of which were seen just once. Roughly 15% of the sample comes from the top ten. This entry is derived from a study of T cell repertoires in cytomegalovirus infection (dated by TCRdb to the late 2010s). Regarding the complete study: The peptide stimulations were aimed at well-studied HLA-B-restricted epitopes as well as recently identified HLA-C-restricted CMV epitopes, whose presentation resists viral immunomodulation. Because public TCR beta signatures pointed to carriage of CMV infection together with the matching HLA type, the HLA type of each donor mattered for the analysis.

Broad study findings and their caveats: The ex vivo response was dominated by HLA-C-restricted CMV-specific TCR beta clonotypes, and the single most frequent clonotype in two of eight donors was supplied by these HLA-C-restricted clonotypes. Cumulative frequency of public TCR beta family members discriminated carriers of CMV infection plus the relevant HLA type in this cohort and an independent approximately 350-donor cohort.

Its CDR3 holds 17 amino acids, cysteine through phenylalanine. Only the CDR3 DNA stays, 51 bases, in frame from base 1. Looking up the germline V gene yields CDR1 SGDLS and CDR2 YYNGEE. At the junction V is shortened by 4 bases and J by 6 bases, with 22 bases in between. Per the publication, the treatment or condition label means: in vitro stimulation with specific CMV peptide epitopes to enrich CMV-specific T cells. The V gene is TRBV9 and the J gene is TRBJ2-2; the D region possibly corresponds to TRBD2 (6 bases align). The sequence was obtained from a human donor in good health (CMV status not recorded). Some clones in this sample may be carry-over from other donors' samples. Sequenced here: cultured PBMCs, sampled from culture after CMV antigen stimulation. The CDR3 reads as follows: CASSPRLTGSFSGELFF. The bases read TGTGCCAGCAGCCCACGACTGACCGGGAGTTTCTCCGGGGAGCTGTTTTTT.